These T cell receptor beta chains were read from a single sample in a study of shared clonotypes between healthy human individuals. TCRdb keeps only in-frame clones here, not all; method: immunoSEQ multiplex PCR. The data hold roughly 2,000,000 clones, with roughly 93% observed a single time. The sample taken for sequencing was naive CD8+ T cells from PBMCs. Every receptor here comes from a young man in good health. Some clones in this sample may be carry-over from other donors' samples. Both conserved end residues are part of each CDR3. The D gene is left open where the match is weak. The size field is filled for only some rows; it gives once, few, many or a size class.

v_gene: TRBV9
abundance: .
d_gene: TRBD2
j_gene: TRBJ2-7
CDR3nt: TGTGCCAGCAGTGGAAGCGGGAGGGCCGACTACGAGCAGTACTTC
CDR3aa: CASSGSGRADYEQYF

v_gene: TRBV9
abundance: .
d_gene: .
j_gene: TRBJ1-1
CDR3nt: TGTGCCAGCAGCGTACTCCCGGGGATGAACACTGAAGCTTTCTTT
CDR3aa: CASSVLPGMNTEAFF

v_gene: TRBV13
abundance: .
d_gene: TRBD1
j_gene: TRBJ1-5
CDR3nt: TGTGCCAGCAGCTTAGGCCGACAGGGAGCGGATCAGCCCCAGCATTTT
CDR3aa: CASSLGRQGADQPQHF

v_gene: TRBV27
abundance: .
d_gene: .
j_gene: TRBJ1-1
CDR3nt: TGTGCCAGCAGTACCAGACAGGCCGAGGCAGCTTTCTTT
CDR3aa: CASSTRQAEAAFF

v_gene: TRBV7-3
abundance: once
d_gene: TRBD1
j_gene: TRBJ2-1
CDR3nt: TGTGCCAGCAGCCCTACGAAGGGACAGGGATTGGGCAATGAGCAGTTCTTC
CDR3aa: CASSPTKGQGLGNEQFF

v_gene: TRBV7-2
abundance: .
d_gene: TRBD2
j_gene: TRBJ2-1
CDR3nt: TGTGCCAGCAGAGAAAGCGGGAGCTCCTACAATGAGCAGTTCTTC
CDR3aa: CASRESGSSYNEQFF

v_gene: TRBV21-1
abundance: .
d_gene: .
j_gene: TRBJ2-1
CDR3nt: TGTGCCAGCAGCAACGCACGCTCGGGGACTAGCGGGGAAGCTTACAATGAGCAGTTCTTC
CDR3aa: CASSNARSGTSGEAYNEQFF

v_gene: TRBV20-1
abundance: .
d_gene: .
j_gene: TRBJ2-7
CDR3nt: TGCAGTGCTAGGAGCTCCTACGAGCAGTACTTC
CDR3aa: CSARSSYEQYF

v_gene: TRBV30
abundance: few
d_gene: .
j_gene: TRBJ2-2
CDR3nt: TGTGCCTGGCTAGGACGGGTGACCACCGGGGAGCTGTTTTTT
CDR3aa: CAWLGRVTTGELFF

v_gene: TRBV5-4
abundance: .
d_gene: .
j_gene: TRBJ1-2
CDR3nt: TGTGCCAGCAGCTTGAGGGGTGGTTGGACATCCAACTATGGCTACACCTTC
CDR3aa: CASSLRGGWTSNYGYTF

v_gene: TRBV9
abundance: once
d_gene: .
j_gene: TRBJ1-2
CDR3nt: TGTGCCAGCAGCGTAGGTCGGACAGCAGACTATGGCTACACCTTC
CDR3aa: CASSVGRTADYGYTF

v_gene: TRBV28
abundance: .
d_gene: .
j_gene: TRBJ1-1
CDR3nt: TGTGCCAGCACCCCCCTATCTGGAGGGGGTACTGAAGCTTTCTTT
CDR3aa: CASTPLSGGGTEAFF

v_gene: TRBV28
abundance: .
d_gene: TRBD2
j_gene: TRBJ2-1
CDR3nt: TGTGCCAGCAGAACTAGCGCCGCCTACAATGAGCAGTTCTTC
CDR3aa: CASRTSAAYNEQFF

v_gene: TRBV5-6
abundance: .
d_gene: .
j_gene: TRBJ2-5
CDR3nt: TGTGCCAGCAGCTCTACCGGGACTTACCAAGAGACCCAGTACTTC
CDR3aa: CASSSTGTYQETQYF

v_gene: TRBV7-8
abundance: few
d_gene: TRBD1
j_gene: TRBJ2-3
CDR3nt: TGTGCCAGCAGCCTTCGGACAGGGACAGATACGCAGTATTTT
CDR3aa: CASSLRTGTDTQYF

v_gene: TRBV7-9
abundance: .
d_gene: TRBD1
j_gene: TRBJ1-2
CDR3nt: TGTGCCAGCAGCTTAGTAGGACAGGGGAATGGCTACACCTTC
CDR3aa: CASSLVGQGNGYTF

v_gene: TRBV6-1
abundance: .
d_gene: TRBD1
j_gene: TRBJ1-1
CDR3nt: TGTGCCGGGGGACAGGCCGACTCCATGAACACTGAAGCTTTCTTT
CDR3aa: CAGGQADSMNTEAFF

v_gene: TRBV5-1
abundance: once
d_gene: .
j_gene: TRBJ1-1
CDR3nt: TGCGCCAGCAGCCGGGAGGGGGAGACTGAAGCTTTCTTT
CDR3aa: CASSREGETEAFF

v_gene: TRBV19
abundance: .
d_gene: .
j_gene: TRBJ2-1
CDR3nt: TGTGCCAGTAGCCGCGGGGCACAGACCTTATACAATGAGCAGTTCTTC
CDR3aa: CASSRGAQTLYNEQFF

v_gene: TRBV28
abundance: .
d_gene: .
j_gene: TRBJ1-1
CDR3nt: TGTGCCAGCAGTTCCGATCTGGGGGAGGCTTTCTTT
CDR3aa: CASSSDLGEAFF

v_gene: TRBV5-1
abundance: .
d_gene: .
j_gene: TRBJ1-1
CDR3nt: TGCGCCAGCAGCTTGGATAGGCAGGGACGTAGGGACACTGAAGCTTTCTTT
CDR3aa: CASSLDRQGRRDTEAFF

v_gene: TRBV16
abundance: .
d_gene: TRBD2
j_gene: TRBJ2-1
CDR3nt: TGTGCCAGCAGCCAATCCAGACTAGCGGGAGTATATGAGCAGTTCTTC
CDR3aa: CASSQSRLAGVYEQFF

v_gene: TRBV9
abundance: .
d_gene: .
j_gene: TRBJ1-2
CDR3nt: TGTGCCAGCAGCGTAGATGGCAGGGACTATGGCTACACCTTC
CDR3aa: CASSVDGRDYGYTF

v_gene: TRBV28
abundance: .
d_gene: .
j_gene: TRBJ2-1
CDR3nt: TGTGCCAGCAGTTTAGCCCTAGCAGATGAGCAGTTCTTC
CDR3aa: CASSLALADEQFF

v_gene: TRBV7-6
abundance: .
d_gene: .
j_gene: TRBJ2-5
CDR3nt: TGTGCCAGCAGCAAAACGGCCGGGCTCCGCGAGACCCAGTACTTC
CDR3aa: CASSKTAGLRETQYF

v_gene: TRBV27
abundance: once
d_gene: TRBD2
j_gene: TRBJ2-7
CDR3nt: TGTGCCAGCAGTTCCCGACTTATAGCGGGAGGGCCCAGGGACGAGCAGTACTTC
CDR3aa: CASSSRLIAGGPRDEQYF

v_gene: TRBV11-2
abundance: .
d_gene: .
j_gene: TRBJ1-1
CDR3nt: TGTGCCAGCAGCTTAGGGGTTGCCAGAGTAGCTTTCTTT
CDR3aa: CASSLGVARVAFF

v_gene: TRBV19
abundance: .
d_gene: .
j_gene: TRBJ1-1
CDR3nt: TGTGCCACCCTCCGAGGGGGGTCATGGGGCACTGAAGCTTTCTTT
CDR3aa: CATLRGGSWGTEAFF

v_gene: TRBV7-9
abundance: .
d_gene: .
j_gene: TRBJ2-3
CDR3nt: TGTGCCAGCAGCCTATTAAGTAGGGGCGGCACAGATACGCAGTATTTT
CDR3aa: CASSLLSRGGTDTQYF